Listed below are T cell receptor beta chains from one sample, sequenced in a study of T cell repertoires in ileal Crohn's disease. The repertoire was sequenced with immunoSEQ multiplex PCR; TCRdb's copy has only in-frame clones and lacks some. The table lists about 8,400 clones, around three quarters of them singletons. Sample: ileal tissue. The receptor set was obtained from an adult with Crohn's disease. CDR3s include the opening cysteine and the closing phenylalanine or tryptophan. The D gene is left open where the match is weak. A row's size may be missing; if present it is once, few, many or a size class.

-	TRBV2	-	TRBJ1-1	TGTGCCAGCAGCGCTAACCGAAGAGAGACTGAAGCTTTCTTT	CASSANRRETEAFF
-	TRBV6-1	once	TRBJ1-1	TGTGCCAGCATCGCGGGGAGCACTGAAGCTTTCTTT	CASIAGSTEAFF
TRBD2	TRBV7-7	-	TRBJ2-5	TGTGCTAGCAGCCCAGGGGGACTAGCGGCGTACCAAGAGACCCAGTACTTC	CASSPGGLAAYQETQYF
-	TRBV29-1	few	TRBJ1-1	TGCAGCGTTCATCAGGGACTTGGCACTGAAGCTTTCTTT	CSVHQGLGTEAFF
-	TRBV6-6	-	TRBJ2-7	TGTGCCAGCAGTCAGTCGCTTGAGCAGTACTTC	CASSQSLEQYF
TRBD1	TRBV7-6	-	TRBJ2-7	TGTGCCAGCAGCTTCGGGGACAGAGCCTACGAGCAGTACTTC	CASSFGDRAYEQYF
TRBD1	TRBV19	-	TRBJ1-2	TGTGCCAGTTCCCACAGGGGGCAGGTCTATGGCTACACCTTC	CASSHRGQVYGYTF
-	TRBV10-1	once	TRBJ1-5	TGCGCCAGCCCCACCCATGCAGGGCGCCGGCAGCCCCAGCATTTT	CASPTHAGRRQPQHF
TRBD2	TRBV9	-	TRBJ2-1	TGTGCCAGCAGCCCCTCGGAGCGGGGGGGCTACAATGAGCAGTTCTTC	CASSPSERGGYNEQFF
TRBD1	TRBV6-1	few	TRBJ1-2	TGTGCCAGCAGCGCAAGGGACAGTAGCCCAAGGATTTACACCTTC	CASSARDSSPRIYTF
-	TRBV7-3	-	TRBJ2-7	TGTGCCAGCAGCCCCGGGATTTCCTACGAGCAGTACTTC	CASSPGISYEQYF
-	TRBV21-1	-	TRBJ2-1	TGTGCCAGCAGCAAAGCCGAAGCGGGAGAATCCTACAATGAGCAGTTCTTC	CASSKAEAGESYNEQFF
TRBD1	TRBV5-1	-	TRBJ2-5	TGCGCCAGCAGCCAGGGGGTCCAAGAGACCCAGTACTTC	CASSQGVQETQYF
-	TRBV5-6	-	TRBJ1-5	TGTGCCAGCAGCTTCAGGGAAGTTCAGCCCCAGCATTTT	CASSFREVQPQHF
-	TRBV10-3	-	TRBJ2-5	TGTGCCATCGCGGGGCACCAAGAGACCCAGTACTTC	CAIAGHQETQYF
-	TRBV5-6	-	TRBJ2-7	TGTGCCAGCAGCCCTCCAGAGAGGTACTACGAGCAGTACTTC	CASSPPERYYEQYF
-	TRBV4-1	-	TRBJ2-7	TGCGCCAGCAGCCAGGAAAACGGGATCTCCTACGAGCAGTACTTC	CASSQENGISYEQYF
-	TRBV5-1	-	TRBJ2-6	TGCGCCAGCAGCTTGGTGGGGGCTCACAGTGCCAACGTCCTGACTTTC	CASSLVGAHSANVLTF
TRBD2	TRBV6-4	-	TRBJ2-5	TGTGCCAGCAGTGACATTAACGGGGGGGTCCAAGAGACCCAGTACTTC	CASSDINGGVQETQYF
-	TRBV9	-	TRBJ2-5	TGTGCCAGCAGCGTGGGGCCGAATCAAGAGACCCAGTACTTC	CASSVGPNQETQYF
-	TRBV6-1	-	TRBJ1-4	TGTGCCAGCAGTGCAGAATTCCTTGACACACGAGGGAAAAAACTGTTTTTT	CASSAEFLDTRGKKLFF
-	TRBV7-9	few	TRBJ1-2	TGTGCCACAAGACGAAACAAGAGGCAGGGCTACACCTTC	CATRRNKRQGYTF
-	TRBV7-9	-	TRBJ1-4	TGTGCCAGCAGCTTAGTAGGGGGTTACAATGAAAAACTGTTTTTT	CASSLVGGYNEKLFF
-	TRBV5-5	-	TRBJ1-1	TGTGCCAGCAGCTTTCAGGTGAACACTGAAGCTTTCTTT	CASSFQVNTEAFF
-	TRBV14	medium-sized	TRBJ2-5	TGTGCCAGCAGTCTAAGACAGGTAGAGACCCAGTACTTC	CASSLRQVETQYF
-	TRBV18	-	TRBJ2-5	TGTGCCAGCTCACCTAACCAAGAGACCCAGTACTTC	CASSPNQETQYF
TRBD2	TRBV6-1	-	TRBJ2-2	TGTGCCAGCAGTGAAGTCCCGGGGGGAACGAACACCGGGGAGCTGTTTTTT	CASSEVPGGTNTGELFF
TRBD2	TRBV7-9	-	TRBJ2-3	TGTGCCAGCAGCTTAGCGAAGACTAGCGGGGGGGCCTATGATACGCAGTATTTT	CASSLAKTSGGAYDTQYF
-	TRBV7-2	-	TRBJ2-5	TGTGCCAGCAGCCGAGGCGGGGTTCCCCAAGAGACCCAGTACTTC	CASSRGGVPQETQYF
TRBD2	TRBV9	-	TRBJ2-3	TGTGCCAGCAGCGGCCGGACTAGCGGGGGGGCATCAGATACGCAGTATTTT	CASSGRTSGGASDTQYF
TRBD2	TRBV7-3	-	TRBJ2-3	TGTGCCAGCAGCTTAAACTCCCCTGGGGTAGCGGGGACTCCGCAGTATTTT	CASSLNSPGVAGTPQYF
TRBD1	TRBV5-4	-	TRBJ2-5	TGTGCCAGCAGCTGGACAGGGCTTTTACAAGAGACCCAGTACTTC	CASSWTGLLQETQYF
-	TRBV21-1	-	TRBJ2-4	TGTGCCAGCAGCAAAAAGGGGGCCGGGAGAGACGCCAAAAACATTCAGTACTTC	CASSKKGAGRDAKNIQYF
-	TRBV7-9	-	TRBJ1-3	TGTGCCAGCAGCTTACGTCCCGGAAACACCATATATTTT	CASSLRPGNTIYF
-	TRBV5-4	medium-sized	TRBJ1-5	TGTGCCAGCAGCTTGGGGGTAGGGGGTCAGCCCCAGCATTTT	CASSLGVGGQPQHF
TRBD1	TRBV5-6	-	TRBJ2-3	TGTGCCAGCAGCTTGGAAGGGACAGGGCCTTCATCGGATACGCAGTATTTT	CASSLEGTGPSSDTQYF
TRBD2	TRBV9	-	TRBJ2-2	TGTGCCAGCAGCGAACTAGCGGGAGGAATCGGGGAGCTGTTTTTT	CASSELAGGIGELFF
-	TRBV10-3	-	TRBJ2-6	TGTGCCATCAGTGAGGGGGGGACTGGGGCCAACGTCCTGACTTTC	CAISEGGTGANVLTF
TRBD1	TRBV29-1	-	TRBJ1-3	TGCAGCGTTGACAGGGGGCGCTCTGGAAACACCATATATTTT	CSVDRGRSGNTIYF
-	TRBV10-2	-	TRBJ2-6	TGCGCCAGCAGGAGACAGATCTCTGGGGCCAACGTCCTGACTTTC	CASRRQISGANVLTF
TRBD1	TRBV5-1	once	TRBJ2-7	TGCGCCAGCAGCATCGGGACAGGGGGTGGTGAGCAGTACTTC	CASSIGTGGGEQYF
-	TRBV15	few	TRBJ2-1	TGTGCCACCAGCAGAGATCCGGAGTGGTTTAAGGATGAGCAGTTCTTC	CATSRDPEWFKDEQFF